Detailed here is one T cell receptor beta chain. Antigen unknown. These data belong to a study of shared clonotypes between healthy human individuals. The CDR3 length is 14 residues. V lost 1 base to trimming and J lost 6 bases, with 12 bases between them. The germline gives CDR1 SGHAT, CDR2 FQNNGV. Some clones are missing from TCRdb's copy, which holds only in-frame ones; the method was immunoSEQ multiplex PCR. The sample has roughly 2 million clones; over 85% are singletons. CD45RO-negative CD8 cells positively selected for CCR7 made up the naive population, which excluded terminally differentiated effector memory CD45RA+ cells. General study results and limits: It was the non-shared clonotypes that had lower generation probabilities than clonotypes shared by all four donors.

This clonotype was sampled from a man younger than 35 in good health. The material sequenced was naive CD8+ T cells sorted from blood. The chain is built from TRBV11-2 and TRBJ1-1; D gene ambiguous. The CDR3: CASSLAISGPEAFF. CDR3 DNA sequence: TGTGCCAGCAGCTTAGCCATCTCGGGCCCTGAAGCTTTCTTT. The full variable domain, completed using reference TRBV11-2 and TRBJ1-1, is EAGVAQSPRYKIIEKRQSVAFWCNPISGHATLYWYQQILGQGPKLLIQFQNNGVVDDSQLPKDRFSAERLKGVDSTLKIQPAKLEDSAVYLCASSLAISGPEAFFGQGTRLTVV.